Below, 24 T cell receptor beta chains from the same sample are listed, as sequenced in a study of T cells in Graves' hyperthyroidism and ophthalmopathy. Template material for amplifying TCR beta CDR3 regions consisted of RNA transcripts. First-round RT-PCR of the TCR CDR3 relied on the HTBI primer set. TCRdb ran MiXCR on the multiplex PCR reads and lists one entry per CDR3 protein. The repertoire holds about 260,000 distinct CDR3 sequences, with over 20% as singletons. The material sequenced was blood. The receptors derive from a young man with Graves' ophthalmopathy.

The chain has TRBV14 and TRBJ2-1, with D possibly being TRBD1 (8 bases). CDR1 is SGHDN and CDR2 is FVKESK in the germline V gene. The CDR3 loop spans 21 amino acids. V lost 1 base, J lost 1 base, and 26 bases lay in between. CDR3 bases: TGTGCCAGCAGCCAAGTCGGGGGGACAGGCTCCCGTTTTTCGTCCTACAATGAGCAGTTCTTC. Translated: CASSQVGGTGSRFSSYNEQFF.

This rearrangement joins TRBV12-3 or TRBV12-4 to TRBJ1-3, with TRBD1 matching 12 bases. The trim removed 7 bases at V and 2 bases at J, leaving 12 bases unmatched. This CDR3 region has 18 residues. The CDR3 reads CASKYRDRGLRTGNTIYF. The DNA for the CDR3 is TGTGCCAGCAAGTATCGGGACAGGGGGCTTCGGACTGGAAACACCATATATTTT.

This chain joins TRBV19 and TRBJ2-1; D remains ambiguous. V dropped 3 bases and J dropped 4 bases, with 10 bases sitting between them. The CDR3 has 14 amino acids. Germline V gives CDR1 LNHDA, CDR2 SQIVND (reference sequence). The CDR3: CASSILPLYNEQFF. CDR3 in DNA: TGTGCCAGTAGTATCCTCCCTCTATACAATGAGCAGTTCTTC.

V usage is TRBV3-1 and J usage is TRBJ2-6, with D tentatively TRBD1 (5 bases). V was clipped by 1 base and J by 1 base, with 11 bases between them. The CDR3 totals 17 residues. Germline V gene lookup returns CDR1 LGHDT and CDR2 YNNKEL (reference sequence). The CDR3 sequence is CASSQGRAVSGANVLTF. CDR3 in DNA: TGTGCCAGCAGCCAAGGCAGGGCCGTATCTGGGGCCAACGTCCTGACTTTC.

The V and J genes are TRBV5-1 and TRBJ2-1, with D perhaps TRBD2 (5 bases). The CDR3 is 13 amino acids. CDR1 and CDR2 (germline): SGHRS, YFSETQ. Trimming shortened V by 7 bases and J by 1 base, and 9 bases separated the two germline ends. In DNA, the CDR3 is TGCGCCAGCGGACTTGCTTCCTACAATGAGCAGTTCTTC. Translating gives CASGLASYNEQFF.

Many counts were recorded for this clonotype. V is TRBV20-1 and J is TRBJ1-1; 10 bases match TRBD1. The V gene end was trimmed by 0 bases and the J gene end by 5 bases; junction bases not matched to a gene: 15. The germline gives CDR1 DFQATT, CDR2 SNEGSKA (reference sequence). The CDR3 spans 18 residues. CDR3 DNA: TGCAGTGCTAGAGAGACACTAAGGGACAGGGGAGGTGATACTGAAGCTTTCTTT. This translates into CSARETLRDRGGDTEAFF.

This clonotype has more than one count but fewer than ten. The chain is built from TRBV6-1 and TRBJ1-5, with D possibly being TRBD1 (5 bases). Germline assignment: CDR1 MNHNS and CDR2 SASEGT. The V gene lost 5 bases and the J gene lost 11 bases, with 13 bases spanning the gap. This CDR3 has 12 amino acids. The chain's CDR3 is CASSNLRDSQHF. CDR3 DNA sequence: TGTGCCAGCAGTAACCTCAGGGACTCCCAGCATTTT.

This clonotype has more than one count but fewer than ten. This chain connects TRBV20-1 to TRBJ1-3, with unresolved D. Germline values: CDR1 DFQATT, CDR2 SNEGSKA (reference sequence). Trimming took off 3 bases at V and 0 bases at J, with 6 bases between the two ends. This CDR3 region has 13 residues. The CDR3 here is CSARTASGNTIYF. In DNA, the CDR3 is TGCAGTGCTAGGACGGCCTCTGGAAACACCATATATTTT.

The CDR3 here is CASSETDTNTGELFF. CDR3 nucleotides: TGTGCCAGCAGCGAGACGGATACGAACACCGGGGAGCTGTTTTTT. This chain links TRBV9 with TRBJ2-2; D not resolved. V lost 3 bases, J lost 0 bases, and 9 bases lay in between. CDR3 length equals 15 residues. Germline CDR1 SGDLS, CDR2 YYNGEE. Drawing the rest from reference TRBV9 and TRBJ2-2, the complete variable domain is DSGVTQTPKHLITATGQRVTLRCSPRSGDLSVYWYQQSLDQGLQFLIQYYNGEERAKGNILERFSAQQFPDLHSELNLSSLELGDSALYFCASSETDTNTGELFFGEGSRLTVL.

CDR3 residues: CASSYSHGQGFQETQYF. The CDR3 region has the DNA TGTGCCAGCAGTTACTCGCACGGACAGGGCTTTCAAGAGACCCAGTACTTC. The genes are TRBV6-2 or TRBV6-3 and TRBJ2-5; TRBD1 matches 8 bases. The J segment lost 2 bases and the V segment lost 0 bases, leaving 8 bases of the junction unmatched. In germline, CDR1 is MNHEY, CDR2 SVGEGT. The CDR3 consists of 17 residues.

This clonotype came up a few times. V usage is TRBV9 and J usage is TRBJ2-1; D possibly corresponds to TRBD2 (6 bases). Germline CDR1 is SGDLS and CDR2 is YYNGEE. V dropped 0 bases and J dropped 3 bases, with 10 bases sitting between them. This CDR3 region has 15 residues. The DNA for the CDR3 is TGTGCCAGCAGCGTAGTGTCTAGCGACTACAATGAGCAGTTCTTC. It codes for CASSVVSSDYNEQFF. The full variable domain, its missing parts supplied by reference TRBV9 and TRBJ2-1, is DSGVTQTPKHLITATGQRVTLRCSPRSGDLSVYWYQQSLDQGLQFLIQYYNGEERAKGNILERFSAQQFPDLHSELNLSSLELGDSALYFCASSVVSSDYNEQFFGPGTRLTVL.

This clonotype was picked up a small number of times. V gene TRBV12-3 or TRBV12-4 combines with J gene TRBJ2-1, with 14 bases that match TRBD2. The CDR3 consists of 15 residues. With V trimmed by 3 bases and J by 6 bases, 1 base remained unmatched. CDR3 residues: CASSLTSGRVNEQFF. Written as DNA, the CDR3 is TGTGCCAGCAGTTTGACTAGCGGGAGGGTCAATGAGCAGTTCTTC.

The J gene is TRBJ2-4, the V gene TRBV12-3 or TRBV12-4; the D is unclear. There are 15 residues in the CDR3. The V gene lost 5 bases and the J gene lost 2 bases, with 13 bases spanning the gap. The chain's CDR3 is CASSLGSSTKNIQYF. The CDR3 coding sequence is TGTGCCAGCAGTCTGGGATCGTCTACCAAAAACATTCAGTACTTC.

The sample holds many counts of this clonotype. CDR3 nucleotide sequence: TGTGCCAGCAGCCTAGGTAGGGACAGCTTCTACGAGCAGTACTTC. Protein: CASSLGRDSFYEQYF. The chain uses TRBV7-2 and TRBJ2-7; TRBD1 matches 7 bases. The germline V gene has CDR1 SGHTA and CDR2 FQGNSA. This CDR3 comprises 15 residues. Germline trimming cut 5 bases from V and 3 bases from J; bases unmatched to any gene: 10.

This clonotype was observed a few times. V gene TRBV9 combines with J gene TRBJ2-4; 8 bases align to TRBD1. Germline V CDR1 and CDR2: SGDLS, YYNGEE. The ends lost 3 bases at V and 0 bases at J; junction bases unmatched: 5. CDR3 length: 16 residues. CDR3 sequence reads: CASSEGTGLAKNIQYF. The CDR3 DNA sequence: TGTGCCAGCAGCGAGGGGACAGGACTAGCCAAAAACATTCAGTACTTC.

This clonotype was seen a single time. The J gene is TRBJ2-3, the V gene TRBV28; weak D call: TRBD1 (6 bases). The germline V gene has CDR1 MDHEN and CDR2 SYDVKM. Trimming shortened V by 8 bases and J by 4 bases, and 13 bases separated the two germline ends. The CDR3 loop spans 13 amino acids. CDR3 coding DNA: TGTGCCAGCTTAACAGGGAACGCAGATACGCAGTATTTT. Protein product: CASLTGNADTQYF.

This clonotype appeared a few times. The chain carries TRBV6-5 and TRBJ1-1; D unresolved. CDR1 is MNHEY and CDR2 is SVGAGI in the germline V gene. The CDR3 loop spans 16 amino acids. V was trimmed by 5 bases and J by 5 bases, leaving 21 bases between them. The CDR3 nucleotides read TGTGCCAGCAGTAACAAGAGGACCACCCCGAGGACTGAAGCTTTCTTT. It is translated as CASSNKRTTPRTEAFF.

This chain uses TRBV18 with TRBJ1-2; D is possibly TRBD1 (6 bases). Trimming shortened V by 1 base and J by 4 bases, and 10 bases separated the two germline ends. Germline loops: CDR1 KGHSH, CDR2 LQKENI. This CDR3 contains 14 residues. CDR3 protein: CASSPRDISYGYTF. CDR3 bases: TGTGCCAGCTCACCACGGGACATCTCCTATGGCTACACCTTC.

The rearrangement uses TRBV3-1 and TRBJ2-7; D perhaps matches TRBD2 (5 bases). The CDR3 spans 16 residues. Trimming took off 4 bases at V and 0 bases at J, with 16 bases between the two ends. The V gene's germline CDR1 is LGHDT and CDR2 YNNKEL (reference sequence). The CDR3 is CASSPAKRFDSYEQYF. Written as DNA, the CDR3 is TGTGCCAGCAGCCCGGCGAAGCGGTTCGACTCCTACGAGCAGTACTTC.

The sample holds many counts of this clonotype. The chain is built from TRBV20-1 and TRBJ2-5; 10 bases agree with TRBD2. V lost 3 bases, J lost 5 bases, and 0 bases stayed unmatched. The length of the CDR3 is 12 residues. Germline loops: CDR1 DFQATT, CDR2 SNEGSKA (reference sequence). CDR3 bases: TGCAGTGCTAGGACTAGCGGGGAGACCCAGTACTTC. It encodes CSARTSGETQYF.

This clonotype has just a few counts. This chain connects TRBV7-6 to TRBJ2-1; the match to TRBD2 covers 9 bases. This CDR3 comprises 16 residues. Per the germline V gene, CDR1 is SGHVS and CDR2 is FNYEAQ. Trimming cost V 1 base and J 7 bases; bases outside gene matches: 8. CDR3 nucleotide sequence: TGTGCCAGCAGCTTAGGGTCTAGCGGGGAGGGGAATGAGCAGTTCTTC. This sequence encodes CASSLGSSGEGNEQFF. The variable domain in full, with the rest retrieved from reference TRBV7-6 and TRBJ2-1, is GAGVSQSPRYKVTKRGQDVALRCDPISGHVSLYWYRQALGQGPEFLTYFNYEAQQDKSGLPNDRFSAERPEGSISTLTIQRTEQRDSAMYRCASSLGSSGEGNEQFFGPGTRLTVL.

This clonotype was counted at least ten times. This sequence joins TRBV28 and TRBJ2-7; 9 bases match TRBD2. V lost 10 bases, J lost 6 bases, and 13 bases stayed unmatched. The CDR3 runs to 14 residues. Germline V CDR1 and CDR2: MDHEN, SYDVKM. The CDR3 DNA reads as TGTGCCACCGCAGTTGGCGGGAGGGCCTCCGAGCAGTACTTC. Its protein is CATAVGGRASEQYF.

The sample holds a few counts of this clonotype. This chain links TRBV6-1 with TRBJ1-2; D unclear. This CDR3 region has 14 residues. CDR1 MNHNS and CDR2 SASEGT come from the germline V gene. The ends were cut back, 6 bases at V and 1 base at J, with 12 bases in the middle. The CDR3 DNA reads as TGTGCCAGCAGCCACGGTCGCGGTAACTATGGCTACACCTTC. Its protein product is CASSHGRGNYGYTF.

This clonotype appeared many times. The chain couples TRBV28 to TRBJ1-5, with D unclear. The CDR3 extends over 13 amino acids. The V gene lost 6 bases and the J gene lost 4 bases, with 10 bases spanning the gap. Per the germline V gene, CDR1 is MDHEN and CDR2 is SYDVKM. CDR3 sequence: CASSGRINQPQHF. For the CDR3, the DNA is TGTGCCAGCAGCGGACGGATTAATCAGCCCCAGCATTTT.